The rows below give T cell receptor beta chains drawn from one sample of a study of vaccination and CD4 T cells after COVID-19. These receptors' antigens are unknown. MiXCR, applied by TCRdb to the PCR reads, yields one record per CDR3 protein. Among some 5,000 distinct CDR3 sequences listed, roughly 77% were seen once. Sequencing was carried out using CD4+ T cells from blood, cultured in vitro. These receptors originate from a human donor who had recovered from COVID-19. Each CDR3 is given with its conserved first and last residue. The order of the fields is D gene, J gene, V gene, clone size, CDR3 DNA, CDR3 protein. A D gene is named only where the DNA matches it firmly. The size entry is marked missing in some rows and otherwise reads once, few, many or a size class.

NA TRBJ1-2 TRBV7-2 NA TGTGCCAGCAGCTTAAGTAGCAGGGAGGATGGCTACACCTTC CASSLSSREDGYTF
TRBD2 TRBJ2-1 TRBV11-2 NA TGTGCCAGCACCTCTACACGCGGGAGGTACTACAATGAGCAGTTCTTC CASTSTRGRYYNEQFF
NA TRBJ1-6 TRBV6-1 NA TGTGCCAGCAGATCCGGGGGGGATTCACCCCTCCACTTT CASRSGGDSPLHF
TRBD1 TRBJ1-1 TRBV28 NA TGTGCCAGCAGACACAGGGGAAAGCGCACTGAAGCTTTCTTT CASRHRGKRTEAFF
NA TRBJ1-1 TRBV28 NA NA CASSFGRGSTRGFF
NA TRBJ2-1 TRBV20-1 NA TGCAGTGCTAGAGACACGTCGCCCTACAATGAGCAGTTCTTC CSARDTSPYNEQFF
NA TRBJ2-1 TRBV6-1 NA TGTGCCAGCGGTCCGTGGGACAATGAGCAGTTCTTC CASGPWDNEQFF
NA TRBJ1-6 TRBV6-1 NA TGTGCCAGCAAATCCTCCCCCGATCCTTGGAGCTCCTATAATTCACCCCTCCACTTT CASKSSPDPWSSYNSPLHF
NA TRBJ2-1 TRBV7-3 once TGTGCCAGCAGCTTGGGTGAGAGCTCCTACAATGAGCAGTTCTTC CASSLGESSYNEQFF
TRBD2 TRBJ2-5 TRBV20-1 NA TGCAGTGCAACCTACCTAGCGGGAGAAGAGACCCAGTACTTC CSATYLAGEETQYF
NA TRBJ1-1 TRBV19 NA TGTGCCAGTAGTATATCAGGGAGCACTGAAGCTTTCTTT CASSISGSTEAFF
TRBD1 TRBJ2-5 TRBV6-2/TRBV6-3 NA TGTGCCAGCAGGCGGACAGGAAGGGAGACCCAGTACTTC CASRRTGRETQYF
TRBD1 TRBJ2-5 TRBV20-1 NA TGCAGTGCCCGGGACAGGGGGCAAGAGACCCAGTACTTC CSARDRGQETQYF
NA TRBJ1-1 TRBV2 NA TGTGCCAGCAGTGAAGAAAGGGTAAGGAACACTGAAGCTTTCTTT CASSEERVRNTEAFF
TRBD1 TRBJ2-7 TRBV5-1 NA TGCGCCAGCAGCTTGGGACAGGGGGCTTACGAGCAGTACTTC CASSLGQGAYEQYF
TRBD1 TRBJ1-6 TRBV19 NA TGTGCCAGTAGTATAGGGGACAGGTTTGATTCACCCCTCCACTTT CASSIGDRFDSPLHF
NA TRBJ1-2 TRBV20-1 NA TGCAGTGCTCCAACTGGTGGCTTCTCGGAAAATGGCTACACCTTC CSAPTGGFSENGYTF
NA TRBJ1-1 TRBV28 NA TGTGCCAGCAGTCTCGTAAACACTGAAGCTTTCTTT CASSLVNTEAFF
TRBD2 TRBJ2-7 TRBV15 NA TGTGCCACCAGCAGAGGGGGGACTAGAATTGAGCAGTACTTC CATSRGGTRIEQYF
NA TRBJ2-3 TRBV5-4 once TGTGCCAGCAGCGTCCCGGGATACACAGATACGCAGTATTTT CASSVPGYTDTQYF
TRBD1 TRBJ1-2 TRBV27 NA TGTGCCAGCAGGGGGGTGACAGGGACGAGGGATGGCTACACCTTC CASRGVTGTRDGYTF
NA TRBJ2-7 TRBV6-1 NA TGTGCCAGCAATAGACAGGTCGGCGACGAGCAGTACTTC CASNRQVGDEQYF
TRBD1 TRBJ1-2 TRBV28 NA TGTGCCAGCAGTTTCCCTGACGGGACAGGTGGAGGCTACACCTTC CASSFPDGTGGGYTF
TRBD1 TRBJ1-2 TRBV19 NA TGTGCCAGTAGTACCCCAGACAGGGCCCATGGCTACACCTTC CASSTPDRAHGYTF
NA TRBJ1-1 TRBV19 NA TGTGCCAGTTACGGGGGGCACATTGAAGCTTTCTTT CASYGGHIEAFF
TRBD1 TRBJ1-6 TRBV4-1 NA TGCGCCAGCAGCCAAGCGCACCAGGGGGTCTCACCCCTCCACTTT CASSQAHQGVSPLHF
NA TRBJ1-2 TRBV20-1 NA TGCAGTGCTAGAGATACAGTCGCGTCCAGTGGCTACACCTTC CSARDTVASSGYTF
TRBD2 TRBJ2-5 TRBV5-8 NA TGTGCCAGCAGCTTGTCCCTAAAGGGAGGGGAGACCCAGTACTTC CASSLSLKGGETQYF
NA TRBJ2-7 TRBV7-8 NA TGTGCCAGCAGCTTAGGACCTGTGACCTACGAGCAGTACTTC CASSLGPVTYEQYF
TRBD1 TRBJ1-5 TRBV19 few TGTGCCAGTAGCCCCATAGACAGGGGAGGTGCTCAGCCCCAGCATTTT CASSPIDRGGAQPQHF
TRBD1 TRBJ1-1 TRBV5-1 NA TGCGCCAGCCTCCCGGGACAGGGGGTGGGGACTGAAGCTTTCTTT CASLPGQGVGTEAFF
NA TRBJ1-5 TRBV28 NA TGTGCCAGCAGACCCCCGAACAGGGTACGGAGCAATCAGCCCCAGCATTTT CASRPPNRVRSNQPQHF
TRBD1 TRBJ2-1 TRBV19 NA TGTGCCAGTAGTGTCTTCCGGGACAGGGGGCGGAGTGAGCAGTTCTTC CASSVFRDRGRSEQFF
NA TRBJ1-5 TRBV2 NA TGTGCCAGCAACTCCGAGGGGGGTCAGCCCCAGCATTTT CASNSEGGQPQHF
NA TRBJ2-5 TRBV7-2 NA TGTGCCAGCAGCTTTCGGAAGGACGGTGGAGAGACCCAGTACTTC CASSFRKDGGETQYF
NA TRBJ1-2 TRBV20-1 once TGCAGTGCTAGAGGGATGACAAATGCGGGCTACACCTTC CSARGMTNAGYTF
NA TRBJ1-1 TRBV6-1 NA TGTGCCAGCAGTGAACTCTGGCTGAACACTGAAGCTTTCTTT CASSELWLNTEAFF
NA TRBJ1-5 TRBV27 NA TGTGCCAGCACCCCCCAGGGGCTGGATGAGCAGCCCCAGCATTTT CASTPQGLDEQPQHF
TRBD1 TRBJ1-2 TRBV19 NA TGTGCCAGTAGTCCAGGGACAGGGAGAGGGAGCTACACCTTC CASSPGTGRGSYTF
NA TRBJ1-2 TRBV19 NA TGTGCCAGTACCCCGAATCCCCCCGGGACCTCAGATTATGGCTACACCTTC CASTPNPPGTSDYGYTF
NA TRBJ1-5 TRBV21-1 NA TGTGCCAGCAGGGTACAGGTTAGCAATCAGCCCCAGCATTTT CASRVQVSNQPQHF
NA TRBJ2-3 TRBV20-1 NA TGCAGTGCTAGCGGCGACTATAGCACAGATACGCAGTATTTT CSASGDYSTDTQYF
NA TRBJ1-2 TRBV6-1 few TGTGCCCGTTCGCAGGAAGGGACAACCGAATATGGCTACACCTTC CARSQEGTTEYGYTF
TRBD1 TRBJ1-1 TRBV20-1 NA TGCAGCACATTAGCGGGACAGGGGAACACTGAAGCTTTCTTT CSTLAGQGNTEAFF
TRBD1 TRBJ1-5 TRBV25-1 NA TGTGCCAGCAGCGGACAGGGAGATCAGCCCCAGCATTTT CASSGQGDQPQHF
NA TRBJ1-2 TRBV6-1 NA TGTGCCAGCAGTGACAGATCCGGCTACACCTTC CASSDRSGYTF
NA TRBJ2-7 TRBV4-1 NA TGCGCCAGCAGCCAAGGGTACAGCTTGAGCTCCTACGAGCAGTACTTC CASSQGYSLSSYEQYF